This is a list of T cell receptor beta chains from one sample in a study of response to subunit inactivated influenza vaccine. TCRdb re-derived calls from the RT-PCR reads in MiXCR, one entry per CDR3 protein. The table lists over 400,000 distinct CDR3 sequences, 10% to 11% of them singletons. Sample: PBMCs from blood, taken 40 to 50 days after vaccination. The receptors come from a man aged 45 to 65 who received an inactivated influenza vaccine. The CDR3 runs from the conserved cysteine through the conserved F or W. The D gene is left open where the match is weak. The size of a clone is reported for some rows only, either as once, few or many, or as a class for expanded clones.

J gene: TRBJ2-6
clone size: -
V gene: TRBV27
D gene: TRBD2
CDR3 protein: CASRGSGTSSGANVLTF
CDR3 DNA: TGTGCCAGCAGGGGATCCGGGACTAGCTCTGGGGCCAACGTCCTGACTTTC

J gene: TRBJ2-1
clone size: many
V gene: TRBV24-1
D gene: -
CDR3 protein: CATSDGVYGSREQFF
CDR3 DNA: TGTGCCACCAGTGATGGGGTTTACGGTTCACGTGAGCAGTTCTTC

J gene: TRBJ2-7
clone size: few
V gene: TRBV7-8
D gene: -
CDR3 protein: CASSALPFGGSYEQYF
CDR3 DNA: TGTGCCAGCAGCGCCCTACCGTTTGGGGGATCCTACGAGCAGTACTTC

J gene: TRBJ2-2
clone size: -
V gene: TRBV29-1
D gene: TRBD2
CDR3 protein: CSVLYGTSGSGTGELFF
CDR3 DNA: TGCAGCGTTCTATATGGGACTAGCGGGAGTGGTACCGGGGAGCTGTTTTTT

J gene: TRBJ2-1
clone size: few
V gene: TRBV2
D gene: TRBD2
CDR3 protein: CASSGPSGGLRNEQFF
CDR3 DNA: TGTGCCAGCAGTGGTCCCAGCGGGGGGCTAAGGAATGAGCAGTTCTTC

J gene: TRBJ2-1
clone size: many
V gene: TRBV6-1
D gene: TRBD2
CDR3 protein: CATKGSGGGHEQFF
CDR3 DNA: TGTGCCACCAAGGGGAGCGGGGGGGGGCATGAGCAGTTCTTC

J gene: TRBJ2-5
clone size: -
V gene: TRBV7-9
D gene: TRBD2
CDR3 protein: CASSPPGTSGIETQYF
CDR3 DNA: TGTGCCAGCAGCCCCCCCGGGACTAGCGGGATAGAGACCCAGTACTTC

J gene: TRBJ2-7
clone size: -
V gene: TRBV5-1
D gene: -
CDR3 protein: CASSLGWVHEQYF
CDR3 DNA: TGCGCCAGCAGCTTGGGGTGGGTCCACGAGCAGTACTTC

J gene: TRBJ1-4
clone size: many
V gene: TRBV4-1
D gene: -
CDR3 protein: CASSQDWAGREKLFF
CDR3 DNA: TGCGCCAGCAGCCAAGATTGGGCAGGAAGAGAAAAACTGTTTTTT

J gene: TRBJ2-5
clone size: few
V gene: TRBV28
D gene: TRBD2
CDR3 protein: CASRRGSGGAVETQYF
CDR3 DNA: TGTGCCAGCAGACGAGGTAGCGGGGGGGCCGTCGAGACCCAGTACTTC

J gene: TRBJ2-4
clone size: many
V gene: TRBV5-1
D gene: TRBD1
CDR3 protein: CASSGGQQVAKNIQYF
CDR3 DNA: TGCGCCAGCAGCGGGGGACAGCAGGTAGCCAAAAACATTCAGTACTTC

J gene: TRBJ2-1
clone size: many
V gene: TRBV5-1
D gene: TRBD2
CDR3 protein: CASSLVGRLAGGASSYNEQFF
CDR3 DNA: TGCGCCAGCAGCTTGGTTGGCCGACTAGCGGGGGGGGCGAGCTCCTACAATGAGCAGTTCTTC

J gene: TRBJ2-4
clone size: -
V gene: TRBV29-1
D gene: TRBD2
CDR3 protein: CSAGNRTSGTNIQYF
CDR3 DNA: TGCAGCGCCGGGAATAGGACTAGCGGGACAAACATTCAGTACTTC